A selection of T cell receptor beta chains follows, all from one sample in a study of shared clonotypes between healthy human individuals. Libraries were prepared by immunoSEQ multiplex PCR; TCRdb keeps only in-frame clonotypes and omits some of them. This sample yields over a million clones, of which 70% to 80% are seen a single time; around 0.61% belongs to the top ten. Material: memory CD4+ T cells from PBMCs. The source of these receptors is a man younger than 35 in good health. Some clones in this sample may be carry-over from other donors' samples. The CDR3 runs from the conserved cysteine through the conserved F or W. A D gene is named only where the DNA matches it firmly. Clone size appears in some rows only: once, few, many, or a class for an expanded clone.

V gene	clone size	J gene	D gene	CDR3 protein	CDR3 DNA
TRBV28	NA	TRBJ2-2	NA	CASIWTHGDTGELFF	TGTGCCAGCATTTGGACACACGGTGACACCGGGGAGCTGTTTTTT
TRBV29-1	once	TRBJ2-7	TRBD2	CSVALAGVSYEQYF	TGCAGCGTTGCTTTAGCGGGAGTTTCGTACGAGCAGTACTTC
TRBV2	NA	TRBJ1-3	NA	CASSYLEGNTIYF	TGTGCCAGCAGCTACCTCGAGGGAAACACCATATATTTT
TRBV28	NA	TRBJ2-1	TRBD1	CASSGPDRGSYNEQFF	TGTGCCAGCAGCGGACCTGACAGGGGAAGTTACAATGAGCAGTTCTTC
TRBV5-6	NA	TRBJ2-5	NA	CASSARLGQETQYF	TGTGCCAGCAGCGCCAGACTAGGCCAAGAGACCCAGTACTTC
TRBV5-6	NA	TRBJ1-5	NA	CASSLLGRNQPQHF	TGTGCCAGCAGCTTGCTGGGGCGCAATCAGCCCCAGCATTTT
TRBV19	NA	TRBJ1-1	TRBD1	CASSTRTGVWTEAFF	TGTGCCAGTAGTACCCGAACAGGGGTGTGGACTGAAGCTTTCTTT
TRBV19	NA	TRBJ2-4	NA	CASSIDFSTGTLSPHF	TGTGCCAGTAGTATAGATTTTTCTACCGGGACGCTATCCCCACATTTC
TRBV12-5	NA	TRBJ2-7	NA	CASAGYPTYEQYF	TGTGCTAGTGCTGGTTATCCTACCTACGAGCAGTACTTC
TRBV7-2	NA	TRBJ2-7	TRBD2	CASSLVVTSGSYEQYF	TGTGCCAGCAGCTTAGTCGTGACTAGCGGGAGTTACGAGCAGTACTTC
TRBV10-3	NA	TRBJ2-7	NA	CATLAGQASEQYF	TGTGCCACCTTAGCGGGACAGGCTTCCGAGCAGTACTTC
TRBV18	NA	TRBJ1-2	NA	CASSPRQTKANYGYTF	TGTGCCAGCTCACCCCGACAGACTAAAGCTAACTATGGCTACACCTTC
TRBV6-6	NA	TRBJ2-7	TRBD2	CASIRTSGSYEQYF	TGTGCCAGCATCAGGACTAGCGGCTCCTACGAGCAGTACTTC
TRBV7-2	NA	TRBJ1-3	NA	CASSPYSAGNTIYF	TGTGCCAGCAGCCCATATTCAGCTGGAAACACCATATATTTT
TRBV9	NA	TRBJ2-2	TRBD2	CASSVGGRERGAGELFF	TGTGCCAGCAGCGTAGGAGGGCGGGAGAGAGGAGCCGGGGAGCTGTTTTTT
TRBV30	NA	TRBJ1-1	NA	CAWAVQLNTEAFF	TGTGCCTGGGCCGTACAGTTGAACACTGAAGCTTTCTTT
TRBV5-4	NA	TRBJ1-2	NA	CASSFAGANYGYTF	TGTGCCAGCAGCTTCGCCGGAGCTAACTATGGCTACACCTTC
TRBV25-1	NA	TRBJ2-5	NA	CASSDVSRQVQTQYF	TGTGCCAGCAGTGATGTTTCGAGACAGGTTCAGACCCAGTACTTC
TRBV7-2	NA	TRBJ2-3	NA	CASSLELQGGGRNTQYF	TGTGCCAGCAGCTTAGAGTTACAGGGTGGGGGCAGGAATACGCAGTATTTT
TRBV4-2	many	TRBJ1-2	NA	CASSQDAREPIYGYTF	TGTGCCAGCAGCCAAGATGCCAGGGAGCCGATTTATGGCTACACCTTC
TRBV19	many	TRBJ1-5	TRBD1	CASSTGGHYQPQHF	TGTGCCAGTAGTACAGGGGGTCACTATCAGCCCCAGCATTTT
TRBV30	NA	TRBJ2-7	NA	CAWSVGGRRYEQYF	TGTGCCTGGAGTGTGGGGGGTAGACGGTACGAGCAGTACTTC
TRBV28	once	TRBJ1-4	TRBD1	CASSPSGQAGGEKLFF	TGTGCCAGCAGTCCCTCTGGACAGGCCGGTGGTGAAAAACTGTTTTTT
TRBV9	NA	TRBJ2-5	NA	CASSVQGGTQYF	TGTGCCAGCAGCGTTCAGGGGGGGACCCAGTACTTC
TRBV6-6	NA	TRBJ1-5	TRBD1	CASRATGVGNQPQHF	TGTGCCAGCAGAGCGACAGGGGTTGGCAATCAGCCCCAGCATTTT
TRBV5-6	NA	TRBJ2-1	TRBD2	CASTQGTSGIREQFF	TGTGCCAGCACACAAGGGACTAGCGGGATCAGGGAGCAGTTCTTC
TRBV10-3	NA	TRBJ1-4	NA	CAISESGIGNEKLFF	TGTGCCATCAGTGAGTCGGGGATTGGGAATGAAAAACTGTTTTTT
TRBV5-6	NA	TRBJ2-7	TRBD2	CASSLGASGTYEQYF	TGTGCCAGCAGCTTGGGGGCTAGCGGGACCTACGAGCAGTACTTC